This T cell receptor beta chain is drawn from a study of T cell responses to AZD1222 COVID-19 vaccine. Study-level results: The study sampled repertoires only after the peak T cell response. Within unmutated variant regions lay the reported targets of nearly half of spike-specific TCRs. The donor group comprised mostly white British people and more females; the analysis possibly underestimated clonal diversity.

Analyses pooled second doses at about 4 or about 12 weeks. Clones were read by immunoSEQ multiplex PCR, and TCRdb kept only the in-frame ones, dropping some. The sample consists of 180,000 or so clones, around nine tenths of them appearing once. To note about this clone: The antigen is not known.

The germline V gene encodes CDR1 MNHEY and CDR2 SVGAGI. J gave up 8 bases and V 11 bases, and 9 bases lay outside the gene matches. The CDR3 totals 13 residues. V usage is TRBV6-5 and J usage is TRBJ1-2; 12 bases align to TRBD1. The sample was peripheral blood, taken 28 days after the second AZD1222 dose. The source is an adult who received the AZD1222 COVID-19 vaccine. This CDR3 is CAAEGDRGLGYTF. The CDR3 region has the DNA TGTGCCGCCGAAGGGGACAGGGGGCTCGGCTACACCTTC.